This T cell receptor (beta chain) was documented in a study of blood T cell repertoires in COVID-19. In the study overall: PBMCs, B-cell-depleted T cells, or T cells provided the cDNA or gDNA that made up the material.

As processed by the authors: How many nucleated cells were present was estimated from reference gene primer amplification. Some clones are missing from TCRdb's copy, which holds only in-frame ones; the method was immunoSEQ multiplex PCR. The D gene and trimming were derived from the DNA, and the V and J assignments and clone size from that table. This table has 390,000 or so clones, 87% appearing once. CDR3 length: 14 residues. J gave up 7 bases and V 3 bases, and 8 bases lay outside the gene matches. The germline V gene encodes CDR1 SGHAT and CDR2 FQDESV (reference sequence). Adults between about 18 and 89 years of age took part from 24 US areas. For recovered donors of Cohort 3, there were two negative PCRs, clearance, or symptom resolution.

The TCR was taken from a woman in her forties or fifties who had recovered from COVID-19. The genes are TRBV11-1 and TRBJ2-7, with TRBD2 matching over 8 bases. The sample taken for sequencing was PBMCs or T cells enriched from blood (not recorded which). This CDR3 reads CASSFGGGNLEQYF. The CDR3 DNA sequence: TGTGCCAGCAGCTTCGGCGGGGGGAACTTGGAGCAGTACTTC.